This T cell receptor beta chain was identified during a study of blood T cell repertoires in COVID-19 (dated by TCRdb to 2020 to 2022). Some background on the complete study: Samples from collaborators originated in the United States, Italy and Spain and spanned both the acute and convalescent phases of COVID-19. The prospective study material was composed of cDNA or gDNA derived from T cells, B-cell-depleted T cells, or PBMCs. Subjects who had been exposed to COVID-19, were actively infected with it, or had recovered from it provided the deeply sampled blood TCRbeta repertoires that made up the dataset. The repertoires were released in a freely available public database meant as a resource for research on the immune response to SARS-CoV-2. The samples were drawn from two sources: the first 160 participants of the ongoing ImmuneRACE study, and over 1,000 subjects contributed by 6 global collaborators. Nearly every sample came with metadata listing a de-identified subject ID, COVID-19 status, age in years and sex. HLA class I and class II types, where available, came from metadata supplied by the sample provider rather than from assay-based typing. Here is what the overall study found, with its caveats: The quantity of clinical and demographic metadata differed by source and by participant and was supplied without curation.

In regard to this clone: It lacks a known antigen. No clone much larger than this one lies a single base away; base qualities are absent.

At one collaborating source in Seattle, patients were enrolled during active infection and were followed longitudinally through the course of disease. Collaborating institutions collected whole blood in K2EDTA tubes following their own protocols. For TCRbeta analysis, collaborators shipped samples as frozen whole blood, isolated PBMCs, or DNA extracted from either of those sample types. At the junction V is shortened by 3 bases and J by 1 base; bases outside the gene matches: 3. The CDR3 measures 15 amino acids from cysteine to phenylalanine. The DNA shown is the 45-base CDR3, in frame from base 1. Sequences SGDLS (CDR1) and YYNGEE (CDR2) are obtained from the germline V gene. The immunoSEQ Assay, a bias-controlled multiplex PCR, was used to amplify TCRbeta CDR3 regions from genomic DNA. From the authors' description of their analysis: The number of nucleated cells in each sample was estimated from the amplification of reference gene primers within the assay. Sequence reads were collapsed and filtered to measure the absolute abundance of every unique TCRbeta CDR3 rearrangement. Productive Simpson clonality was computed per sample as the square root of Simpson's diversity index over productive rearrangements. TCRdb took over this immuneACCESS table, retaining in-frame rearrangements with V and J assigned. Such tables are incomplete; in checked studies, under half of the missing clones stem from an unresolved V gene, and the remainder is unexplained. V, J and clone size were drawn from that table, and D and trimming were deduced from the DNA. This sample has tens of thousands of clones in its table, and approximately 84% of those were observed once. The ten largest clones take up 16% of the sample.

The rearranged segments are TRBV9 and TRBJ2-5; TRBD2 agrees with 10 junctional bases. The sample comprised peripheral blood. This clonotype originated in a man aged 40-49 years with COVID-19, enrolled during active disease. CDR3 protein: CASSGTSGPQETQYF. At the DNA level, the sequence is TGTGCCAGCAGCGGGACTAGCGGCCCCCAAGAGACCCAGTACTTC.